This T cell receptor beta chain is drawn from a study of cytomegalovirus exposure and HLA in healthy donors. Study results and caveats: Most TCR beta V segments were productive about 87% or about 30% of the time in an earlier analysis. At a 0.05 false discovery rate, a later analysis found some 17,000 TCR beta sequences to be associated with HLA alleles. The records held CMV serostatus as the only immune exposure information.

PCR involved 60 Vbeta and 13 Jbeta primers. The repertoire was sequenced with immunoSEQ multiplex PCR; TCRdb's copy has only in-frame clones and lacks some. The sample lists about 88,000 clones, 69% occurring once. This CDR3 contains 17 residues. The V and J ends lost 6 bases and 0 bases, in that order; junction bases with no gene match: 8. Per the germline V gene, CDR1 is MGHDK and CDR2 is SYGVNS. A note on this clone: Its target is unknown.

Sequenced sample: PBMCs. This receptor was obtained from a middle-aged man in good health and CMV-seronegative. The V and J genes are TRBV25-1 and TRBJ1-3; 10 positions match TRBD1. The CDR3 coding sequence is TGTGCCAGCAGACCGGGACAGGGGCGTAACTCTGGAAACACCATATATTTT. Translation: CASRPGQGRNSGNTIYF.